This T cell receptor (beta chain) is drawn from a study of OX40 agonist ivuxolimab in advanced cancers. The table came from immunoSEQ multiplex PCR; TCRdb's copy has only in-frame clones and leaves some out. The sample carries more than 100,000 clones, 75% to 90% recorded once. V lost 0 bases, J lost 4 bases, and 10 bases lay in between. Germline assignment: CDR1 SGHTA and CDR2 FQGNSA. This CDR3 spans 15 amino acids. Whole-study findings and limits: Among the lowest levels of clonal expansion were found in partial responders at 0.1-3.0 mg/kg.

On this clone: What it binds is unknown.

Exclusion applied to patients with autoimmune disease history or systemic immunosuppression. The V gene is TRBV7-2, the J gene TRBJ1-3, with D uncertain. The sequence was obtained from an adult with an advanced solid tumor such as melanoma, head and neck, liver or kidney cancer. Sequencing used CD4+ or CD8+ T cells sorted from blood, obtained in a trial of the OX40 agonist ivuxolimab. The DNA of the CDR3 is TGTGCCAGCAGCTTAGCGCATCAACAGGGAAACACCATATATTTT. As protein: CASSLAHQQGNTIYF.